This T cell receptor (beta chain) was documented in a study of cytomegalovirus exposure and HLA in healthy donors. General study findings and limits: Most observed TCR sequences were rare, whereas some public TCRs were detected in many donors.

Trimming stripped 0 bases from V and 4 bases from J, with 7 bases between. Germline lookup yields CDR1 SGHDT and CDR2 YYEEEE. This CDR3 is built from 13 residues. As to this clone: Its target is unknown.

The study ran its PCR with 60 Vbeta and 13 Jbeta primers. Clones were sequenced by immunoSEQ multiplex PCR, and TCRdb holds only the in-frame ones, with some missing. The data contain 100,000 to 150,000 clones, around 84% of them seen just once; the ten biggest clones take up around 3%. The TCR comes from a woman under 30 in good health and CMV-seropositive. The V call is TRBV5-6, the J call TRBJ1-2; perhaps TRBD1 as D (5 bases). Sequenced: PBMCs. The CDR3 DNA reads TGTGCCAGCAGCTTGGGACAGAGCTATGGCTACACCTTC. Residues: CASSLGQSYGYTF.